Included here is one T cell receptor beta chain sequence, with context. The data were obtained in a study of T-cell reconstitution after alpha-beta-depleted transplantation in children. The TCRbeta library incorporated unique molecular identifiers. One entry per CDR3 protein results from TCRdb running MiXCR on the PCR reads. The sample lists 400,000 to 500,000 distinct CDR3 sequences, 11% occurring once. Germline V lookup: CDR1 SGHTA, CDR2 FQGNSA. V was shortened by 4 bases and J by 0 bases, with 9 bases between the two germline ends. The CDR3 is 14 amino acids. This clonotype was sampled from a human donor who donated a stem cell graft to a child with acute myeloid leukemia. This specimen consisted of PBMCs from the stem cell graft donor, obtained from the stem cell graft. The gene calls are TRBV7-2 and TRBJ1-2; maybe TRBD1 (5 bases). CDR3 sequence: CASSYDSSNYGYTF. The CDR3 bases are TGTGCCAGCAGCTATGACAGTTCTAACTATGGCTACACCTTC.